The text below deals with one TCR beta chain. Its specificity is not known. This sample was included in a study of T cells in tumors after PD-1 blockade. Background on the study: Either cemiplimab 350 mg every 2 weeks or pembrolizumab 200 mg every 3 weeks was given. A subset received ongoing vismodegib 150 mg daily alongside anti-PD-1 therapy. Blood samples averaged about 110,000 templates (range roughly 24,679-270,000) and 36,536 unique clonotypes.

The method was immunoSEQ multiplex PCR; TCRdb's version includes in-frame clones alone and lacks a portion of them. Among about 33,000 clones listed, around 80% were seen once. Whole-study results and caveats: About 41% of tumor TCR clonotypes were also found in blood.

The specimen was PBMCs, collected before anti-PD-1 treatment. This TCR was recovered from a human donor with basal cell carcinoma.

The chain's CDR3 is CASSFNRDAEAFF. CDR3 DNA sequence: TGTGCCAGCAGCTTCAACAGGGATGCTGAAGCTTTCTTT. The chain joins TRBV7-6 to TRBJ1-1; TRBD1 is a possible D gene (6 bases). Germline loops: CDR1 SGHVS, CDR2 FNYEAQ. V was clipped by 3 bases and J by 6 bases, with 11 bases between them. The CDR3 sequence is 13 residues long.